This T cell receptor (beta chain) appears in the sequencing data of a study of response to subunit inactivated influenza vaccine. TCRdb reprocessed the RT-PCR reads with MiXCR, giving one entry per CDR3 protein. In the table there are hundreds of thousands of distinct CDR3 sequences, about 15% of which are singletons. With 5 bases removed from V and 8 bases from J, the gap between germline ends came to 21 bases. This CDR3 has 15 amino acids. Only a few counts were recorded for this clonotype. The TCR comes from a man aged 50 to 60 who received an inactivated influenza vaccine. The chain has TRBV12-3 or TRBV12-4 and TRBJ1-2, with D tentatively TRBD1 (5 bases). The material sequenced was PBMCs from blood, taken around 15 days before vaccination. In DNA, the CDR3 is TGTGCCAGCAGTCACCCCCGGGCAGGGTTTTCCGGCTACACCTTC. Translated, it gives CASSHPRAGFSGYTF.